The next 9 T cell receptor beta chains were all read from a single sample in a study of T cell changes during pregnancy in multiple sclerosis. Method: immunoSEQ multiplex PCR; TCRdb's copy keeps in-frame clones and lacks some. The data contain about 17,000 clones, 88% of them seen just once; the ten biggest clones take up around 12%. The source was CD8+ T cells from peripheral blood mononuclear cells, collected after pregnancy. The receptors were gathered from a female donor in good health, enrolled as a control in a pregnancy study.

This chain connects TRBV27 to TRBJ1-2; D may be TRBD1 (6 bases). The CDR3 consists of 17 residues. Germline lookup yields CDR1 MNHEY and CDR2 SMNVEV (reference sequence). The V end was cut by 5 bases, the J end by 4 bases, with 23 bases between. The CDR3 region is CASSPTGGAAPFYGYTF. The CDR3 DNA reads as TGTGCCAGCAGTCCCACGGGGGGCGCGGCCCCTTTCTATGGCTACACCTTC.

The V and J genes are TRBV4-2 and TRBJ2-3; weak D call: TRBD2 (6 bases). The CDR3 totals 14 residues. Per the germline V gene, CDR1 is LGHNA and CDR2 is YNFKEQ. V lost 4 bases to trimming and J lost 4 bases, with 12 bases between them. The CDR3 loop reads CASSPRLEPDTQYF. The CDR3 nucleotides read TGTGCCAGCAGCCCCCGACTAGAACCAGATACGCAGTATTTT.

The rearrangement links TRBV7-9 to TRBJ2-6; D is undetermined. Trimming removed 1 base from V and 1 base from J, with 8 bases in between. The CDR3 totals 16 residues. CDR1 SEHNR and CDR2 FQNEAQ come from the germline V gene (reference sequence). CDR3 sequence reads: CASSLGPGSGANVLTF. The CDR3 coding sequence is TGTGCCAGCAGCTTAGGTCCCGGGTCTGGGGCCAACGTCCTGACTTTC.

This chain connects TRBV4-1 to TRBJ1-5; no clear D. This CDR3 contains 15 residues. The V gene lost 0 bases and the J gene lost 5 bases, with 11 bases spanning the gap. Per germline, CDR1 MGHRA and CDR2 YSYEKL. CDR3 nucleotides: TGCGCCAGCAGCCAAGACAGGTCCCCCGATCAGCCCCAGCATTTT. Protein: CASSQDRSPDQPQHF.

The chain employs TRBV25-1 and TRBJ2-5, with D uncertain. Trimming removed 2 bases at V and 4 bases at J, with 5 bases between. Germline-derived CDR1 and CDR2 are MGHDK and SYGVNS. CDR3 length: 12 residues. CDR3 residues: CASSEGPETQYF. The CDR3 bases are TGTGCCAGCAGTGAAGGGCCAGAGACCCAGTACTTC.

The rearrangement links TRBV27 to TRBJ2-7; D unresolved. Germline assignment: CDR1 MNHEY and CDR2 SMNVEV (reference sequence). Trimming took 3 bases from V and 3 from J, leaving 9 bases between them. There are 13 residues in the CDR3. CDR3 sequence (DNA): TGTGCCAGCAGTTTGCGGCTAGACTACGAGCAGTACTTC. Translating it yields CASSLRLDYEQYF.

V and J are TRBV5-4 and TRBJ1-1, with TRBD1 identical over 8 bases. This CDR3 is built from 15 residues. Trimming at V came to 3 bases and at J to 3 bases, leaving 7 bases not matched to a gene. Germline lookup yields CDR1 SGHNT and CDR2 YYREEE (reference sequence). The CDR3 here is CASSSSRGPDTEAFF. The CDR3 region has the DNA TGTGCCAGCAGCTCTTCCAGGGGGCCTGACACTGAAGCTTTCTTT.

The chain employs TRBV6-1 and TRBJ2-7; the match to TRBD1 covers 10 bases. This CDR3 is 14 amino acids long. Germline CDR1 is MNHNS and CDR2 is SASEGT. V lost 3 bases and J lost 4; bases outside the gene matches: 3. CDR3 region: CASSEGQGRYEQYF. In DNA, the CDR3 is TGTGCCAGCAGTGAGGGACAGGGGAGGTACGAGCAGTACTTC.

The sample holds one count of this clone. The chain joins TRBV29-1 to TRBJ2-2; D perhaps matches TRBD1 (5 bases). V was clipped by 1 base and J by 5 bases, with 20 bases between them. This CDR3 contains 17 residues. In germline, CDR1 is SQVTM, CDR2 ANQGSEA. CDR3 sequence reads: CSVEVTTGTPRTGELFF. The CDR3 DNA follows: TGCAGCGTTGAAGTGACCACAGGAACGCCGCGGACCGGGGAGCTGTTTTTT.